This entry lists 32 T cell receptor beta chains sequenced from one sample in a study of T cell changes during pregnancy in multiple sclerosis. Profiling relied on immunoSEQ multiplex PCR, and the TCRdb table lists in-frame clones only, not all of them. The sample lists tens of thousands of clones; about 92% were seen once. Material: CD4+ T cells from peripheral blood mononuclear cells, obtained after pregnancy. These receptor sequences come from a female donor in good health, enrolled as a control in a pregnancy study.

This chain connects TRBV15 to TRBJ1-6; TRBD1 agrees at 7 bases. CDR1 is LNHNV and CDR2 is YYDKDF in the germline V gene (reference sequence). The CDR3 has 13 residues. V lost 8 bases to trimming and J lost 9 bases; unmatched junction nucleotides: 7. The CDR3 coding sequence is TGTGCCACCGAAGACAGGGTTCGTTCACCCCTCCACTTT. Amino acid sequence: CATEDRVRSPLHF.

The chain joins TRBV30 to TRBJ2-5; tentative D call: TRBD1 (7 bases). V shed 0 bases and J shed 7 bases, with 24 bases lying between them. CDR1 GTSNPN and CDR2 SVGIG come from the germline V gene (reference sequence). The CDR3 totals 17 residues. The DNA of the CDR3 is TGTGCCTGGAGTGTATGGAAGGGACCAGGGGGGCCGGGGACCCAGTACTTC. Translation: CAWSVWKGPGGPGTQYF.

V is TRBV5-1 and J is TRBJ2-7; 11 nucleotides line up with TRBD2. The CDR3 runs to 15 residues. With V trimmed by 5 bases and J by 0 bases, 4 bases remained unmatched. Germline CDR1 SGHRS, CDR2 YFSETQ. CDR3 loop: CASSLAGGPSYEQYF. CDR3 bases: TGCGCCAGCAGTTTAGCGGGAGGGCCCTCCTACGAGCAGTACTTC.

The V and J genes are TRBV5-6 and TRBJ2-3; 9 nucleotides line up with TRBD1. The junction had 5 bases not matched to a gene; V was cut back by 0 bases and J by 3 bases. The length of the CDR3 is 16 residues. From germline, CDR1 is SGHDT and CDR2 YYEEEE. The DNA for the CDR3 is TGTGCCAGCAGCTTGGTGGGACAGGGCTATACAGATACGCAGTATTTT. The encoded protein is CASSLVGQGYTDTQYF. Looking up the rest from reference TRBV5-6 and TRBJ2-3 gives the full variable domain: DAGVTQSPTHLIKTRGQQVTLRCSPKSGHDTVSWYQQALGQGPQFIFQYYEEEERQRGNFPDRFSGHQFPNYSSELNVNALLLGDSALYLCASSLVGQGYTDTQYFGPGTRLTVL.

This rearrangement joins TRBV9 to TRBJ2-1; 10 positions match TRBD2. The J segment lost 0 bases and the V segment lost 0 bases, leaving 18 bases of the junction unmatched. The CDR3 is 22 amino acids. Germline lookup yields CDR1 SGDLS and CDR2 YYNGEE. The CDR3 coding sequence is TGTGCCAGCAGCGTAGGGGAAGCAGGGCTAGCGGGGGCCACGAGCTCCTACAATGAGCAGTTCTTC. Translated: CASSVGEAGLAGATSSYNEQFF.

V gene TRBV5-1 combines with J gene TRBJ2-7; TRBD2 matches 11 bases. V dropped 6 bases and J dropped 3; count of bases not matched to a gene: 5. The CDR3 contains 14 residues. Germline V gene data show CDR1 as SGHRS and CDR2 as YFSETQ. CDR3 sequence (DNA): TGCGCCAGCACCCAGACTAGCGGGAACTACGAGCAGTACTTC. The encoded protein is CASTQTSGNYEQYF.

The chain employs TRBV11-1 and TRBJ2-1; 8 bases match TRBD2. Germline CDR1 is SGHAT and CDR2 is FQDESV (reference sequence). The CDR3 has 16 residues. Trimming cost V 2 bases and J 2 bases; bases outside gene matches: 5. The CDR3 is CASSLSLRGAYNEQFF. As DNA, the CDR3 is TGTGCCAGCAGCTTATCATTGCGGGGGGCCTACAATGAGCAGTTCTTC. Full variable domain (rest looked up from reference TRBV11-1 and TRBJ2-1): EAEVAQSPRYKITEKSQAVAFWCDPISGHATLYWYRQILGQGPELLVQFQDESVVDDSQLPKDRFSAERLKGVDSTLKIQPAELGDSAMYLCASSLSLRGAYNEQFFGPGTRLTVL.

This clone rates as medium-sized. The chain is built from TRBV7-2 and TRBJ1-2; TRBD1 matches 7 bases. The CDR3 consists of 15 residues. CDR1 and CDR2 from the germline V gene are SGHTA and FQGNSA. The J segment lost 2 bases and the V segment lost 4 bases, leaving 7 bases of the junction unmatched. The DNA of the CDR3 is TGTGCCAGCAGCTCCGCAGGGGGGCCAAACTATGGCTACACCTTC. This codes for CASSSAGGPNYGYTF. The variable domain in full, with the rest retrieved from reference TRBV7-2 and TRBJ1-2, is GAGVSQSPSNKVTEKGKDVELRCDPISGHTALYWYRQSLGQGLEFLIYFQGNSAPDKSGLPSDRFSAERTGGSVSTLTIQRTQQEDSAVYLCASSSAGGPNYGYTFGSGTRLTVV.

V usage is TRBV30 and J usage is TRBJ1-2; 7 bases are shared with TRBD1. CDR3 length equals 14 residues. CDR1 is GTSNPN and CDR2 is SVGIG in the germline V gene (reference sequence). Losses at the gene ends were 3 bases for V and 2 bases for J; bases not matched to a gene: 6. The CDR3 protein is CAWSGTELNYGYTF. The DNA of the CDR3 is TGTGCCTGGAGCGGGACAGAACTCAACTATGGCTACACCTTC.

The chain joins TRBV6-1 to TRBJ2-7; 8 positions agree with TRBD2. The V segment lost 8 bases and the J segment 3 bases; nucleotides outside the gene matches: 3. This CDR3 has 12 amino acids. Per germline, CDR1 MNHNS and CDR2 SASEGT. CDR3 coding DNA: TGTGCCAGCGGGGGACTAGGCTACGAGCAGTACTTC. Its translation is CASGGLGYEQYF.

The chain carries TRBV7-8 and TRBJ2-1, with 11 bases matching TRBD1. Unmatched junction bases numbered 8, after V lost 5 bases and J lost 5 bases. The CDR3 totals 16 residues. CDR1 is SGHVS and CDR2 is FQNEAQ in the germline V gene. CDR3 amino acids: CASSRRTGGLNNEQFF. CDR3 bases: TGTGCCAGCAGCAGACGGACAGGGGGCTTAAACAATGAGCAGTTCTTC.

The rearrangement links TRBV4-1 to TRBJ1-6, with 7 bases identical to TRBD1. The V and J ends lost 4 bases and 13 bases, in that order; junction bases with no gene match: 13. This CDR3 contains 15 residues. CDR1 and CDR2 (germline): MGHRA, YSYEKL. DNA of the CDR3: TGCGCCAGCAGCCGTGACCCCGGACAGGTGGACCCCCTCCACTTT. Its protein product is CASSRDPGQVDPLHF.

The chain uses TRBV2 and TRBJ2-5; 8 bases are a match to TRBD2. With 7 bases clipped from V and 2 bases from J, the junction kept 12 bases outside the gene matches. The CDR3 extends over 16 amino acids. From germline, CDR1 is SNHLY and CDR2 FYNNEI. CDR3 sequence reads: CASNANGGVSQETQYF. CDR3 sequence (DNA): TGTGCCAGCAACGCTAACGGGGGGGTCAGTCAAGAGACCCAGTACTTC.

This clone was seen just once. As DNA, the CDR3 is TGTGCCAGTAGTATCTCAGGAATCCAAGAGACCCAGTACTTC. Its protein product is CASSISGIQETQYF. The chain links TRBV19 to TRBJ2-5; no reliable D call. The CDR3 has 14 residues. The V gene's germline CDR1 is LNHDA and CDR2 SQIVND (reference sequence). The V end lost 3 bases, the J end lost 1 base, and 9 bases lay between the germline ends.

J is TRBJ1-3 and V is TRBV18; TRBD1 might be the D (5 bases). There are 15 residues in the CDR3. V lost 1 base to trimming and J lost 0 bases, with 7 bases between them. In germline, CDR1 is KGHSH, CDR2 LQKENI. The CDR3 region is CASSPQGISGNTIYF. The CDR3 DNA reads as TGTGCCAGCTCACCACAGGGGATCTCTGGAAACACCATATATTTT.

This sequence joins TRBV4-1 and TRBJ2-6; 14 bases align to TRBD2. Trimming took 3 bases from V and 2 from J; bases not matched to a gene: 9. Germline V gives CDR1 MGHRA, CDR2 YSYEKL. The CDR3 consists of 20 residues. CDR3 amino acids: CASSHSEGGLAGAGANVLTF. In DNA, the CDR3 is TGCGCCAGCAGCCATAGCGAGGGGGGACTAGCGGGAGCTGGGGCCAACGTCCTGACTTTC.

The chain is built from TRBV7-9 and TRBJ2-7, with D perhaps matching TRBD1 (5 bases). CDR3 length equals 14 residues. V shed 1 base and J shed 2 bases, with 9 bases lying between them. Germline V gives CDR1 SEHNR, CDR2 FQNEAQ (reference sequence). The CDR3 here is CASSLGQTAYEQYF. The CDR3 nucleotides are TGTGCCAGCAGCTTAGGGCAGACAGCCTACGAGCAGTACTTC. The full variable domain, with the rest looked up from reference TRBV7-9 and TRBJ2-7, is DTGVSQNPRHKITKRGQNVTFRCDPISEHNRLYWYRQTLGQGPEFLTYFQNEAQLEKSRLLSDRFSAERPKGSFSTLEIQRTEQGDSAMYLCASSLGQTAYEQYFGPGTRLTVT.

The chain combines TRBV29-1 with TRBJ2-3; D might be TRBD2 (6 bases). Germline V lookup: CDR1 SQVTM, CDR2 ANQGSEA. The CDR3 is made up of 16 amino acids. The germline V and J ends were trimmed by 6 bases and 5 bases, with 24 bases remaining between them. DNA for the CDR3: TGCAGCGTGACCCCCCCCCGACTAGGGATAGGAGATACGCAGTATTTT. This sequence encodes CSVTPPRLGIGDTQYF.

This clone appeared once. The chain has TRBV5-1 and TRBJ2-3, with a possible D match to TRBD1 (5 bases). The V gene's germline CDR1 is SGHRS and CDR2 YFSETQ. The CDR3 extends over 16 amino acids. V lost 0 bases, J lost 3 bases, and 14 bases lay in between. The CDR3 here is CASSLETALRTDTQYF. DNA of the CDR3: TGCGCCAGCAGCTTGGAGACAGCCCTTAGGACAGATACGCAGTATTTT.

The chain joins TRBV10-3 to TRBJ2-5; D is undetermined. Trimming cost V 0 bases and J 4 bases, with 9 bases left between them. Germline assignment: CDR1 ENHRY and CDR2 SYGVKD. The CDR3 contains 14 residues. CDR3 sequence reads: CAISESAGSETQYF. The CDR3 DNA reads TGTGCCATCAGTGAGTCGGCAGGCTCAGAGACCCAGTACTTC.

The chain has TRBV7-6 and TRBJ1-4; 7 positions match TRBD1. V gave up 5 bases and J gave up 0 bases; unmatched junction bases: 6. The CDR3 length is 16 residues. Germline assignment: CDR1 SGHVS and CDR2 FNYEAQ. CDR3 sequence reads: CASSRRQGATNEKLFF. The CDR3 bases are TGTGCCAGCAGCCGTAGACAGGGAGCAACTAATGAAAAACTGTTTTTT.

The chain links TRBV15 to TRBJ1-5, with no clear D. Trimming left V 5 bases short and J 2 bases short, with 10 bases between. CDR1 is LNHNV, CDR2 YYDKDF, per germline (reference sequence). The CDR3 covers 14 residues. The CDR3 sequence is CATSPGGGNQPQHF. The CDR3, as DNA: TGTGCCACCAGCCCCGGAGGAGGCAATCAGCCCCAGCATTTT.

V and J are TRBV13 and TRBJ1-5; 8 nucleotides agree with TRBD1. V lost 0 bases, J lost 6 bases, and 1 base stayed unmatched. The germline gives CDR1 PRHDT, CDR2 FYEKMQ (reference sequence). The CDR3 consists of 14 residues. The CDR3 sequence is CASSLGDRVQPQHF. CDR3 nucleotide sequence: TGTGCCAGCAGCTTAGGGGACAGGGTTCAGCCCCAGCATTTT.

The chain carries TRBV5-4 and TRBJ2-2; no definite D call. V was pared by 4 bases and J by 3 bases, with 7 bases between. Germline loops: CDR1 SGHNT, CDR2 YYREEE (reference sequence). The CDR3 has 13 residues. For the CDR3, the DNA is TGTGCCAGCAGCCCGACTTACACCGGGGAGCTGTTTTTT. It yields the protein CASSPTYTGELFF. Filled out from reference TRBV5-4 and TRBJ2-2, the complete variable domain reads ETGVTQSPTHLIKTRGQQVTLRCSSQSGHNTVSWYQQALGQGPQFIFQYYREEENGRGNFPPRFSGLQFPNYSSELNVNALELDDSALYLCASSPTYTGELFFGEGSRLTVL.

This chain joins TRBV6-5 and TRBJ1-2, with D possibly matching TRBD1 (6 bases). This CDR3 region has 13 residues. V was pared by 6 bases and J by 4 bases, with 12 bases between. Germline values: CDR1 MNHEY, CDR2 SVGAGI. CDR3 nucleotide sequence: TGTGCCAGCAGGGCGACAGGTAGCTATGGCTACACCTTC. It is translated as CASRATGSYGYTF.

The chain has TRBV19 and TRBJ1-2; D perhaps matches TRBD1 (5 bases). From germline, CDR1 is LNHDA and CDR2 SQIVND (reference sequence). The CDR3 is made up of 13 amino acids. Trimming left V 7 bases short and J 3 bases short, with 12 bases between. DNA for the CDR3: TGTGCCAGTAATGGAGGGGAACACTATGGCTACACCTTC. Protein: CASNGGEHYGYTF.

Only one count was recorded for this clone. CDR3 in amino acids: CASKSGNKDNSPLHF. As DNA, the CDR3 is TGTGCCAGTAAATCGGGGAACAAGGATAATTCACCCCTCCACTTT. V usage is TRBV19 and J usage is TRBJ1-6; the D is unclear. Germline CDR1 LNHDA, CDR2 SQIVND (reference sequence). This CDR3 is built from 15 residues. V lost 7 bases and J 5 bases, leaving 15 bases between the germline ends.

This clone was seen a few times. V gene TRBV5-5 combines with J gene TRBJ1-5, with D perhaps TRBD1 (5 bases). Trimming cost V 4 bases and J 4 bases, with 12 bases left between them. Germline-derived CDR1 and CDR2 are SGHKS and YYEKEE (reference sequence). There are 14 residues in the CDR3. The CDR3 sequence is CASSPYQGNQPQHF. DNA of the CDR3: TGTGCCAGCAGCCCGTACCAGGGTAATCAGCCCCAGCATTTT. The variable domain in full, completed from reference TRBV5-5 and TRBJ1-5, reads DAGVTQSPTHLIKTRGQQVTLRCSPISGHKSVSWYQQVLGQGPQFIFQYYEKEERGRGNFPDRFSARQFPNYSSELNVNALLLGDSALYLCASSPYQGNQPQHFGDGTRLSIL.

This rearrangement joins TRBV9 to TRBJ1-3; possible D gene TRBD1, 6 bases. Germline V lookup: CDR1 SGDLS, CDR2 YYNGEE. V dropped 2 bases and J dropped 0 bases, with 30 bases sitting between them. This CDR3 comprises 22 residues. CDR3 coding DNA: TGTGCCAGCAGCGTTTTTCCGCGACAGGAACAACTCAAAGGGAGCTCTGGAAACACCATATATTTT. Translating it yields CASSVFPRQEQLKGSSGNTIYF.

This chain uses TRBV7-2 with TRBJ1-2; TRBD1 aligns across 8 bases. Unmatched junction bases numbered 7, after V lost 4 bases and J lost 9 bases. From germline, CDR1 is SGHTA and CDR2 FQGNSA. The CDR3 extends over 13 amino acids. DNA of the CDR3: TGTGCCAGCAGCTCAAGACAGGGGCTGCGCTACACCTTC. Amino acids: CASSSRQGLRYTF.

The chain combines TRBV11-3 with TRBJ1-3; 8 bases fit TRBD1. The V segment lost 4 bases and the J segment 4 bases; nucleotides outside the gene matches: 3. The CDR3 extends over 14 amino acids. CDR1 is SGHNT, CDR2 YENEEA, per germline. The CDR3 sequence: CASSSQGAGNTIYF. For the CDR3, the DNA is TGTGCCAGCAGCTCGCAGGGGGCCGGAAACACCATATATTTT.

The chain is built from TRBV5-4 and TRBJ2-6, with D tentatively TRBD1 (6 bases). The germline V gene encodes CDR1 SGHNT and CDR2 YYREEE (reference sequence). V was cut by 0 bases and J by 3 bases, with 13 bases left in between. CDR3 size: 17 residues. The CDR3 loop is CASSLDRVSGGANVLTF. CDR3 DNA: TGTGCCAGCAGCTTGGACAGGGTCTCGGGTGGGGCCAACGTCCTGACTTTC.